The clone carrying this TCR beta chain was counted once. What it binds is not known. These data are taken from a study of graft-versus-host responses after intestinal transplantation. The CDR3 is 17 residues long. Germline assignment: CDR1 MNHEY and CDR2 SMNVEV (reference sequence). Trimming stripped 4 bases from V and 1 base from J, with 20 bases between. Profiling relied on immunoSEQ multiplex PCR, and the TCRdb table lists in-frame clones only, not all of them. The sample lists about 100,000 clones, more than 75% occurring once. Findings and limits, study-wide: The marrow of recipients harbored GvH clones, and ileum or blood showed some of them first.

The chain combines TRBV27 with TRBJ2-7; the D gene is possibly TRBD2 (6 bases). This receptor was obtained from a human donor who received an intestinal transplant. The sequences come from unstimulated CD4+ T cells sorted from spleen or lymph node cells, collected before intestinal transplant. The CDR3 DNA follows: TGTGCCAGCAGTTCCGGCGCATTGGAGGGGAGATCCTACGAGCAGTACTTC. Its protein product is CASSSGALEGRSYEQYF.